This is a list of T cell receptor beta chains from one sample in a study of blood T cells in healthy people across ages. TCRdb reanalysed the 5' RACE reads using MiXCR and keeps one entry per CDR3 protein. Of roughly 1.5 million distinct CDR3 sequences listed, roughly 43% were seen once; the top ten hold around 4%. The sample consisted of blood. These TCRs come from a woman between 18 and 30 years old in good health. CDR3s include the opening cysteine and the closing phenylalanine or tryptophan. Each record gives: V gene, J gene, CDR3 protein.

TRBV20-1	TRBJ2-5	CSAKGQGVYNEQYF
TRBV6-6	TRBJ1-2	CASSYTGTGENSYGYTF
TRBV20-1	TRBJ1-2	CSIQRVSYGYTF
TRBV6-4	TRBJ2-3	CASSETTSGSSTDTQYF
TRBV27	TRBJ1-2	CASSLTGPSGGYTF
TRBV6-6	TRBJ2-2	CASTPYGPDGELFF
TRBV20-1	TRBJ1-2	CSARTDREKGYTF
TRBV12-3/TRBV12-4	TRBJ2-2	CASTPTSGGTGELFF
TRBV10-3	TRBJ1-5	CAISEQLTGGTRNQPQHF
TRBV30	TRBJ1-5	CAWSHRDRGFNQPQHF